This TCR beta chain was identified during a study of early T cells in non-severe SARS-CoV-2 infection. TCRdb analysed the 5' RACE reads with MiXCR anew, one entry per CDR3 protein. The sample lists about 64,000 distinct CDR3 sequences, just under 5% occurring once. This clonotype appeared many times. V shed 5 bases and J 3 bases; nucleotides not matched to a gene: 9. The CDR3 consists of 16 residues. Looked up from germline, CDR1 is SGHVS and CDR2 is FNYEAQ. This TCR came from an adult who was a healthcare worker with PCR-confirmed SARS-CoV-2 infection or an uninfected control (not recorded which). V usage is TRBV7-6 and J usage is TRBJ2-3; TRBD2 aligns across 9 bases. Sequencing was done on a sample of whole blood. The CDR3, as DNA: TGTGCCAGCAGCCCCCGTAGCGGGAGTTGGACAGATACGCAGTATTTT. Protein product: CASSPRSGSWTDTQYF.